This T cell receptor (beta chain) was identified during a study of control samples from healthy donors and cancer patients. Generated by immunoSEQ multiplex PCR, the TCRdb table keeps only in-frame clones and is missing some. The data show about 86,000 clones, 85% to 90% seen once. The CDR3 is 13 residues long. Germline loops: CDR1 LGHDT, CDR2 YNNKEL (reference sequence). The V end was cut by 3 bases, the J end by 4 bases, with 7 bases between. This clone has more than one count but fewer than ten. This sample includes further DNA sequences coding for the same CDR3. The chain carries TRBV3-1 (or the pseudogene TRBV3-2) and TRBJ1-5, with a tentative D call TRBD1 (6 bases). Input material: PBMCs. The TCR sequence derives from a woman between 50 and 59 years old with colorectal cancer. CDR3 DNA: TGTGCCAGCAGCCACAGGGGAAATCAGCCCCAGCATTTT. It translates to CASSHRGNQPQHF.